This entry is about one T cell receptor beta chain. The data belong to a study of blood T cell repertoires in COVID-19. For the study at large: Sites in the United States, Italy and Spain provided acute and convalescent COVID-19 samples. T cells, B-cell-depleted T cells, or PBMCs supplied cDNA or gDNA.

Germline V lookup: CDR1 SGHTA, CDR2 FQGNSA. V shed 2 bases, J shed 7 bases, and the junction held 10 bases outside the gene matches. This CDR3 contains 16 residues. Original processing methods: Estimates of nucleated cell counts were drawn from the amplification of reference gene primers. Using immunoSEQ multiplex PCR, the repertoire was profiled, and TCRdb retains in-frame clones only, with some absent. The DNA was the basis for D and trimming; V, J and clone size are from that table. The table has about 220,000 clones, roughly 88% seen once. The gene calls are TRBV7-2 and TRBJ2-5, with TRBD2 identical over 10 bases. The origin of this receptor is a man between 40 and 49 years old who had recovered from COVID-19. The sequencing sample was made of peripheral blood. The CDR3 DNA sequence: TGTGCCAGCAGCTTATCTGAGCGGGGGGGCTTGGGGACCCAGTACTTC. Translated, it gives CASSLSERGGLGTQYF.